This T cell receptor beta chain was obtained from a study of OX40 agonist ivuxolimab in advanced cancers. Study-wide results and caveats: The study found that CD8+ T cells averaged more expanded clones than CD4+.

V was shortened by 7 bases and J by 2 bases, with 17 bases between the two germline ends. The CDR3 is made up of 15 amino acids. From germline, CDR1 is ENHRY and CDR2 SYGVKD. As to this clone: The antigen remains unidentified.

Method: immunoSEQ multiplex PCR; TCRdb's copy keeps in-frame clones and lacks some. The table includes some 90,000 clones, around nine tenths detected once. The chain combines TRBV10-3 with TRBJ1-2, with a possible D match to TRBD1 (6 bases). The origin of this receptor is an adult with an advanced solid tumor such as melanoma, head and neck, liver or kidney cancer. Sample: CD4+ or CD8+ T cells sorted from blood, taken in a trial of the OX40 agonist ivuxolimab. The CDR3 coding sequence is TGTGCCATCAAACCCGGACAGCCTACAAACTATGGCTACACCTTC. Translating gives CAIKPGQPTNYGYTF.